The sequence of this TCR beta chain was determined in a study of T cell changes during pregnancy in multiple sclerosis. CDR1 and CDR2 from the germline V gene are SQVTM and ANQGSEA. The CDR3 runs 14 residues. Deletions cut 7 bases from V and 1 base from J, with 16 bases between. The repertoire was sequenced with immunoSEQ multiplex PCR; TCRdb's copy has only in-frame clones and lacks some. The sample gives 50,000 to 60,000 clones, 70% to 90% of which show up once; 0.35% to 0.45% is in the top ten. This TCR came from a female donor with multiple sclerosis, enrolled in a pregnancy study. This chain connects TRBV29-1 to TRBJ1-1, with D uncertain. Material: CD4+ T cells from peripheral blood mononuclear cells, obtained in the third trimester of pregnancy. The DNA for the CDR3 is TGCAGCGGTGGATCGGAAGACAAGAACACTGAAGCTTTCTTT. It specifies CSGGSEDKNTEAFF.